Listed here is a single TCR beta chain. The data originate from a study of blood T cell repertoires in COVID-19. Study as a whole: Acute and convalescent COVID-19 specimens originated in the United States, Italy and Spain. From T cells, B-cell-depleted T cells, or PBMCs came the material, which was cDNA or gDNA.

This CDR3 is built from 14 residues. Trimming took 5 bases from V and 7 from J; bases not matched to a gene: 7. The germline gives CDR1 ENHRY, CDR2 SYGVKD. As originally analysed: Estimates of nucleated cell counts were drawn from the amplification of reference gene primers. Sequencing used immunoSEQ multiplex PCR; TCRdb keeps in-frame clones, though not all of them. V and J calls and clone size are as listed in that table; D and trimming were resolved from the DNA. Of about 90,000 clones in the sample, 85% were seen once. This sequence was found in a man aged 50 or older with acute or convalescent COVID-19. The sample taken for sequencing was peripheral blood. V gene TRBV10-3 combines with J gene TRBJ2-3; TRBD1 agrees at 9 bases. In DNA form, the CDR3 reads TGTGCCATCAGTAGGGGACAGGGTGCGAATACGCAGTATTTT. Translation: CAISRGQGANTQYF.